This TCR beta chain was observed in a study of blood T cells in healthy people across ages (dated by TCRdb to about 2015). With regard to the full study: Template switching captured roughly one uniquely barcoded TCR beta cDNA molecule per two T cells in model experiments. Age-related changes in TCR beta repertoire diversity were measured in the study by deep sequencing normalized with unique cDNA molecular identifiers. Donors were grouped into four age groups: young (average 16 years), middle-aged (over 35), aged (about 60) and long-lived (less than 85). Donors of different ages were randomly distributed across sequencing lanes to avoid experimental bias. Two additional independent replicas of 1 million unique cDNA reads from the same blood draw were analyzed for two donors (one aged 18 to 30 and one aged 80 or older). What the authors observed across the whole study: Because profiling used bulk unsorted PBMCs, naive and antigen-experienced compartments could not be compared conclusively. The CMV infection status of donors was not known, potentially confounding age-related changes in expanded clonotypes. The percentage of naive T cells measured by flow cytometry correlated strongly with observed TCR beta diversity. Compared with the aged group, the long-lived group had more naive CD4+ T cells, fewer expanded clones and increased TCR diversity, a pattern suggesting age selection. Estimates of total diversity based on one million sequenced T cells were considered lower bounds and underestimates. Observed TCR beta diversity per million T cells fell roughly linearly with age, and a significant reduction was already apparent by age around 44.

Libraries were built with 5' RACE. The instrument was an Illumina HiSeq 2500. The second PCR ran for roughly 7 to 11 cycles and used a J-beta primer mix along with a sample-barcoded 5' primer. A unique molecular identifier was introduced onto each TCR beta cDNA molecule by a template-switch 5' adaptor carrying 12 random nucleotides. At least 3 million CDR3-containing paired-end reads were obtained from each sample. The Mint cDNA synthesis kit, primed by a TRBC-specific oligonucleotide, was used to synthesize first-strand cDNA from all RNA. All cDNA was treated with uracil-DNA glycosylase and then went through a first 18-cycle PCR with the universal primers M1SS and BC2_uni_R. Per the authors' processing: For normalization, 1 million high-quality reads were randomly selected from each sample, with every read carrying a distinct molecular identifier. Reads with shared molecular identifiers were discarded instead of being binned into consensus sequences. MiTCR, with a Q25 quality threshold and the strictest error-elimination algorithm, was used for CDR3 identification, clonotype clustering and error correction. A nonparametric unseen species model using Euler transformation provided a lower-bound estimate of total TCR beta diversity. Using fastp trimming at Q25 and MiXCR clonotype assembly, TCRdb reanalyzed the public sequencing data and kept in-frame beta chains. Rows merge per CDR3 protein into single entries with the most common DNA and genes. Here the V and J calls rest on TCRdb's processing, not on the authors' analysis. For this sample there are about 730,000 distinct CDR3 sequences; 43% appear just once. The ten largest account for 20% to 25% of the sample.

A remark on this clonotype: What antigen it recognizes has not been identified. No base quality information exists; no much larger clone differs at one position.

Systemically healthy Caucasian individuals from Russia, 39 in total and aged about 6 to 90 years, were included as donors. Around 10 milliliters of peripheral blood were collected from each donor into EDTA-treated Vacutainer tubes. Ficoll-Paque density-gradient centrifugation was used to isolate PBMCs, with at least 6 million obtained per sample. Total RNA, at least 6 micrograms per sample, was extracted from PBMCs with Trizol reagent. For every donor, an aliquot of PBMCs went through flow cytometry to measure the percentages of naive CD45RAhigh/CD27high T cells. The receptor was derived from an older woman in good health. Sequencing was done on a sample of blood.

The DNA reads as follows: TGTGCCAGCAGCCAAGATTTGCTAGCGGGCAAAAACATTCAGTACTTC. Its translation reads: CASSQDLLAGKNIQYF. The chain is made from TRBV3-1 and TRBJ2-4; 8 middle bases align to TRBD2. From the cysteine up to the phenylalanine, the CDR3 has a length of 16 residues. Only the CDR3 portion is preserved as DNA: 48 bases, with reading frame beginning at the first base. Looking up the germline V gene (reference sequence) yields CDR1 LGHDT and CDR2 YNNKEL. V loses 0 bases at its end and J loses 3 bases; junction bases beyond the gene matches: 4.